This record concerns one T cell receptor (beta chain) sequence. Cohort 3 donors were reported recovered after two negative PCRs, clearance, or symptom resolution. This sample stems from a study of blood T cell repertoires in COVID-19. Sequencing used immunoSEQ multiplex PCR; TCRdb keeps in-frame clones, though not all of them. The sample records 180,000 or so clones, about 86% being singletons. V dropped 6 bases and J dropped 10 bases, with 13 bases sitting between them. The CDR3 is 12 amino acids. The clonotype originates from a man in his forties or fifties who had recovered from COVID-19. The chain recombines TRBV12-3 or TRBV12-4 with TRBJ2-1; D is possibly TRBD1 (6 bases). Input material: PBMCs or T cells enriched from blood (not recorded which). CDR3 in DNA: TGTGCCAGCAGCCAGTTTCAGGGGGAGCAGTTCTTC. Protein product: CASSQFQGEQFF.